This T cell receptor beta chain originates from a study of T cell responses to AZD1222 COVID-19 vaccine. Regarding the study as a whole: Females made up more of the donors, who were largely white British, and clonal diversity may have come out too low. The span of vaccine-associated CD4 TCRs extended across spike, with dominance at 160-218 and 743-854.

Germline lookup yields CDR1 LNHDA and CDR2 SQIVND (reference sequence). Trimming took off 8 bases at V and 7 bases at J, with 11 bases between the two ends. The CDR3 covers 11 residues. The protocol was immunoSEQ multiplex PCR, while the TCRdb copy is restricted to in-frame clones and leaves out a portion. The table shows some 130,000 clones, with around nine tenths occurring only once. A remark on this clone: What it recognizes is unknown.

This sequence joins TRBV19 and TRBJ1-1; a possible D gene is TRBD1 (6 bases). Source: peripheral blood, taken on day 0 of AZD1222 vaccination. The source is an adult in good health. DNA for the CDR3: TGTGCCAGTTCTGGGGGCGGTGAAGCTTTCTTT. It translates to CASSGGGEAFF.